The 2 T cell receptor beta chains below come from one sample, sequenced in a study of blood T cell repertoires in COVID-19 (dated by TCRdb to 2018 to 2021). Libraries were prepared through the immunoSEQ multiplex PCR assay. TCRdb holds this immuneACCESS table with in-frame rearrangements only. Some clones are missing; in checked studies, unresolved V genes explain under half, and the rest has no known cause. Here the sample has 260,000 or so clones; 85% to 90% occur a single time. The ten most abundant clones make up roughly a sixth of the sample. Sequenced: PBMCs or T cells enriched from blood (not recorded which). Receptors were obtained from a man aged 18 to 29 who had recovered from COVID-19.

The chain is built from TRBV7-8 and TRBJ2-7; 10 bases are shared with TRBD1. CDR3 length: 15 amino acids. Germline CDR1 SGHVS, CDR2 FQNEAQ. J gave up 3 bases and V 6 bases, and 8 bases lay outside the gene matches. CDR3 protein: CASSPRDRGFYEQYF. CDR3 nucleotides: TGTGCCAGCAGTCCAAGGGACAGGGGATTCTACGAGCAGTACTTC.

The rearrangement joins TRBV7-9 to TRBJ2-7; maybe TRBD2 (6 bases). CDR1 and CDR2 from the germline V gene are SEHNR and FQNEAQ (reference sequence). Deletions cut 6 bases from V and 4 bases from J, with 16 bases between. The CDR3 runs to 14 residues. CDR3 DNA: TGTGCCAGCAGTCCCAATCCCAGCGGGTACGAGCAGTACTTC. Translated, it gives CASSPNPSGYEQYF.